This T cell receptor (beta chain) is drawn from a study of blood T cell repertoires in COVID-19. V was cut by 3 bases and J by 5 bases, with 14 bases left in between. The germline V gene encodes CDR1 MGHRA and CDR2 YSYEKL. The CDR3 contains 15 residues. Clones were sequenced by immunoSEQ multiplex PCR, and TCRdb holds only the in-frame ones, with some missing. The sample carries 95,000 to 150,000 clones, roughly 89% recorded once. The sample comprised peripheral blood. This chain connects TRBV4-1 to TRBJ2-1; a possible D gene is TRBD2 (7 bases). The clonotype originates from a man aged 35 to 55 with acute or convalescent COVID-19. The CDR3 loop is CASSQEEGGNNEQFF. The CDR3 DNA follows: TGCGCCAGCAGCCAGGAAGAGGGGGGGAACAATGAGCAGTTCTTC.